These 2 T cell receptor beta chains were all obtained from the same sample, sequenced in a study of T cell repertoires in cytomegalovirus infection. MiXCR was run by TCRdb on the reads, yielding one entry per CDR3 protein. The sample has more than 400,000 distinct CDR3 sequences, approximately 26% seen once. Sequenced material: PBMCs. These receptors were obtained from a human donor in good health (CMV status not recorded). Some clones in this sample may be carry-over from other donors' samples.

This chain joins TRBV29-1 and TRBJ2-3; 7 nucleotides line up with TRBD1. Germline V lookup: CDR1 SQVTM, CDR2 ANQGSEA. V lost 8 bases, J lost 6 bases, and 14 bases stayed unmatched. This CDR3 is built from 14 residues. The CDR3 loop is CSSIEGARPDTQYF. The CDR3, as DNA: TGCAGCTCTATCGAGGGGGCAAGGCCGGATACGCAGTATTTT.

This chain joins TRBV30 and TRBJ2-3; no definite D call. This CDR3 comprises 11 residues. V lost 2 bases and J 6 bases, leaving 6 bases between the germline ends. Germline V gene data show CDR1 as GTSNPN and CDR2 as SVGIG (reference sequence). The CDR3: CAWSSHDTQYF. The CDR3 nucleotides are TGTGCCTGGAGTTCCCACGATACGCAGTATTTT.